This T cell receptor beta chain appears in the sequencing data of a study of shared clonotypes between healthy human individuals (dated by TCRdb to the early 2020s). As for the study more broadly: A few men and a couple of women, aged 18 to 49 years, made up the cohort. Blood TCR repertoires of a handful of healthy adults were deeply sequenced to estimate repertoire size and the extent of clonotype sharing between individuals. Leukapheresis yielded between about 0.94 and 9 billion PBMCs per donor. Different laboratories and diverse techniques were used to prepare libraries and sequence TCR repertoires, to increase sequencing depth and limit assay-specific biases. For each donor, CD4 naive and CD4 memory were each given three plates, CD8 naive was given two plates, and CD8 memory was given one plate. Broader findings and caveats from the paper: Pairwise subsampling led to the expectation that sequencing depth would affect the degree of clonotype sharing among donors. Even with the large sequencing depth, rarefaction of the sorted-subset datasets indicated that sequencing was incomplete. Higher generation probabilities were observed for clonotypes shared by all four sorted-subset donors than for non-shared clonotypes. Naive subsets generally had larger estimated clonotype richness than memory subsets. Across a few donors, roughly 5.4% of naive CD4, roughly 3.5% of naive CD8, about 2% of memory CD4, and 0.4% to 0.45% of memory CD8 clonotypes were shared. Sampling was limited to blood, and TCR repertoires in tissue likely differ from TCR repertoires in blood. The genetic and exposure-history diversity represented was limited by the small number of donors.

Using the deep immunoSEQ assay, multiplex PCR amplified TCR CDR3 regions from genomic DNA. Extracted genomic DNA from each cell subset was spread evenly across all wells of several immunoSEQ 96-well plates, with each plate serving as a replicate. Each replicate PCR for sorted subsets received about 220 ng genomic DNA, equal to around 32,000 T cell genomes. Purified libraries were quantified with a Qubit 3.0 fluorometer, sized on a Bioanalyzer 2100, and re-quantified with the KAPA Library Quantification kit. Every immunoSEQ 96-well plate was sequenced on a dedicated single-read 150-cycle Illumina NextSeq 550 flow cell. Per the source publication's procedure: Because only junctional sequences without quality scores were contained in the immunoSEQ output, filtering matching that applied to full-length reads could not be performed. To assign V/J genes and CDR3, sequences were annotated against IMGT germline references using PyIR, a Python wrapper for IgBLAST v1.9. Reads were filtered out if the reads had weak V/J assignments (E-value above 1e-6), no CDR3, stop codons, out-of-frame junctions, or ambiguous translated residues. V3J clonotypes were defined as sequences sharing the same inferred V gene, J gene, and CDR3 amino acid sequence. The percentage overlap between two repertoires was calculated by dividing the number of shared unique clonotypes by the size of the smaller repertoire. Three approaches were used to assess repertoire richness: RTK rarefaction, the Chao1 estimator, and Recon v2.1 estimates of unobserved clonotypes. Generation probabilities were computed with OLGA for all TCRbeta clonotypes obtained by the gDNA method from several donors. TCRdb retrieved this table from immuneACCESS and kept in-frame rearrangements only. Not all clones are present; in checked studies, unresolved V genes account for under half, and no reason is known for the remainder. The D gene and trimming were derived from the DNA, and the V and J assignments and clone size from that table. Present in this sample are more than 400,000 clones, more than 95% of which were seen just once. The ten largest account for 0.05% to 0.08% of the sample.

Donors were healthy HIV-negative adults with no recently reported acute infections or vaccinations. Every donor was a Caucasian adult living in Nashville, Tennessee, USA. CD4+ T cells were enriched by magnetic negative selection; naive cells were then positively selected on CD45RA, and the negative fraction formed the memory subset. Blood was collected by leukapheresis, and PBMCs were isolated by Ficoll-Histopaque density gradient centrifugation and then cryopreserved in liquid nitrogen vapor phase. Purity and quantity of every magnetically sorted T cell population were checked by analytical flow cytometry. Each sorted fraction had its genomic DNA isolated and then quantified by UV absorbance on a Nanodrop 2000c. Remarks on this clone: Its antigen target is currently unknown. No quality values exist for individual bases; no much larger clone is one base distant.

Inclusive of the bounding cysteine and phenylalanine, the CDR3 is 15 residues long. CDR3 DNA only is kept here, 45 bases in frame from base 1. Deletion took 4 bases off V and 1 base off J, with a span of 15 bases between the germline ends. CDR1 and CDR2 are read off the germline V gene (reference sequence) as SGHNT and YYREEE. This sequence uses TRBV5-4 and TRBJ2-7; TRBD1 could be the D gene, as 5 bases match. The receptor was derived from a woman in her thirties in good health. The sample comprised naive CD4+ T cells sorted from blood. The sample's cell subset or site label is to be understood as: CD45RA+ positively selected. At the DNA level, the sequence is TGTGCCAGCAGCCCCGGCGTCGACAGTTCCTACGAGCAGTACTTC. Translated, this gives CASSPGVDSSYEQYF.